The entry below gives a single T cell receptor beta chain sequence along with its context. One end of the junction does not line up with germline, which may come from a read error. The CDR3 extends over 12 amino acids. From germline, CDR1 is ENHRY and CDR2 SYGVKD. The sample comes from a study of beta chain features in type 1 diabetes. Turning to the study itself: Across every sample, about 100 million sorted cells were examined in total.

As every portion of the isolated RNA was reverse transcribed, the sequencing read expressed TCRB transcripts. Measured with immunoSEQ multiplex PCR; TCRdb has only the in-frame clones, and not every one. Of hundreds of thousands of clones listed, approximately 28% were seen once; the top ten hold about 0.065%. Donors contributed one heparinised blood draw apiece, averaging roughly 100 mL. Sequenced input: naive CD4+ T cells from blood. The receptor was isolated from a man younger than 35 in good health. The chain uses TRBV10-3 and TRBJ2-5; D gene ambiguous. CDR3 in amino acids: CAISESRAAQHF. CDR3 nucleotide sequence: TGTGCCATCAGTGAGTCAAGAGCTGCCCAACACTTC.